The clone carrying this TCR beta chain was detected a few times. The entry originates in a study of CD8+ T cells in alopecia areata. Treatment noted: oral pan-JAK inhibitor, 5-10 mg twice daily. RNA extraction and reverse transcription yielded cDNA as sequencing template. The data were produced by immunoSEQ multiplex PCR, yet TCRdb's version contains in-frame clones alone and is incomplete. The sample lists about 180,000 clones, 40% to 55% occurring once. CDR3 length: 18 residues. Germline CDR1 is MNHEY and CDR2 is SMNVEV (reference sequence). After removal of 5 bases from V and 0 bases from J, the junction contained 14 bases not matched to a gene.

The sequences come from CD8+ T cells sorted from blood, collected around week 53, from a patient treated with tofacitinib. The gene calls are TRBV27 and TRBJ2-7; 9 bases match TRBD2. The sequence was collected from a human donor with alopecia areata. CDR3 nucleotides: TGTGCCAGCAGTCGCCACGGACTAGCGCGCCTTAGCTCCTACGAGCAGTACTTC. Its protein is CASSRHGLARLSSYEQYF.